The 16 T cell receptor beta chains presented below share a single source sample, sequenced in a study of cytomegalovirus exposure and HLA in healthy donors. The method was immunoSEQ multiplex PCR; TCRdb's version includes in-frame clones alone and lacks a portion of them. Of 150,000 to 180,000 clones listed, around 84% are singletons. Sequencing used PBMCs. The receptors were sampled from a human donor in good health.

This clone has a single count. V gene TRBV28 combines with J gene TRBJ2-5; D might be TRBD1 (6 bases). The CDR3 extends over 13 amino acids. Germline CDR1 MDHEN, CDR2 SYDVKM. Trimming left V 3 bases short and J 4 bases short, with 9 bases between. The CDR3 sequence is CASSFGRGETQYF. Written as DNA, the CDR3 is TGTGCCAGCAGTTTCGGCAGGGGAGAGACCCAGTACTTC.

The DNA for the CDR3 is TGTGCCAGTAGTCCCCGGGACAACTCCTACAATGAGCAGTTCTTC. Translating it yields CASSPRDNSYNEQFF. The gene calls are TRBV19 and TRBJ2-1; the D gene is possibly TRBD1 (6 bases). V was shortened by 5 bases and J by 0 bases, with 11 bases between the two germline ends. This CDR3 spans 15 amino acids. Germline V lookup: CDR1 LNHDA, CDR2 SQIVND (reference sequence).

CDR3 nucleotides: TGTGCCAGCAGCGTAGTATACGGCGGGGGAGGATACGAGCAGTACTTC. It codes for CASSVVYGGGGYEQYF. V and J are TRBV9 and TRBJ2-7; 7 nucleotides align to TRBD2. The CDR3 has 16 amino acids. V trimming: 0 bases; J trimming: 4 bases; junction bases outside the gene matches: 10. The germline gives CDR1 SGDLS, CDR2 YYNGEE.

This clone was seen only once. The chain employs TRBV28 and TRBJ1-3; D not certain. The CDR3 is 16 residues long. The V gene's germline CDR1 is MDHEN and CDR2 SYDVKM. Trimming removed 0 bases from V and 0 bases from J, with 9 bases in between. Written as DNA, the CDR3 is TGTGCCAGCAGTTTATGGGGCAGAGACTCTGGAAACACCATATATTTT. Its protein is CASSLWGRDSGNTIYF.

This clone has just a few counts. Other DNA sequences in the same sample also yield this CDR3. This chain uses TRBV18 with TRBJ1-1; D not resolved. Germline V lookup: CDR1 KGHSH, CDR2 LQKENI. The CDR3 runs 13 residues. The V end lost 2 bases, the J end lost 1 base, and 5 bases lay between the germline ends. In DNA, the CDR3 is TGTGCCAGCTCACCAGGGCAGAACACTGAAGCTTTCTTT. It translates to CASSPGQNTEAFF.

The chain links TRBV6-5 to TRBJ2-7, with 9 bases identical to TRBD1. Looked up from germline, CDR1 is MNHEY and CDR2 is SVGAGI. The CDR3 runs to 13 residues. V was pared by 6 bases and J by 3 bases, with 3 bases of the junction left unmatched. The CDR3 DNA is TGTGCCAGCAGCAAGGGACAGGGCTACGAGCAGTACTTC. Protein product: CASSKGQGYEQYF.

The rearrangement joins TRBV5-3 to TRBJ1-2; 8 bases are a match to TRBD1. TRBV5-3 is an open reading frame, and its role is uncertain. Trimming at V came to 4 bases and at J to 4 bases, leaving 3 bases not matched to a gene. The CDR3 sequence is 13 residues long. This CDR3 reads CARSLTGGYGYTF. The DNA of the CDR3 is TGTGCCAGAAGCCTAACAGGGGGCTATGGCTACACCTTC.

The chain combines TRBV30 with TRBJ1-1, with TRBD1 identical over 7 bases. With 0 bases clipped from V and 1 base from J, the junction kept 2 bases outside the gene matches. Looked up from germline, CDR1 is GTSNPN and CDR2 is SVGIG (reference sequence). This CDR3 has 14 amino acids. For the CDR3, the DNA is TGTGCCTGGAGTGTAAACAGGGGGAACACTGAAGCTTTCTTT. This gives the protein CAWSVNRGNTEAFF.

The rearrangement links TRBV4-1 to TRBJ2-3, with D tentatively TRBD2 (5 bases). V lost 7 bases and J 0 bases, leaving 14 bases between the germline ends. The CDR3 is 15 amino acids. Germline CDR1 is MGHRA and CDR2 is YSYEKL. CDR3 sequence: CASKRLGLSTDTQYF. The CDR3 bases are TGCGCCAGCAAACGGCTCGGACTTAGCACAGATACGCAGTATTTT.

This chain joins TRBV6-4 and TRBJ2-1, with D possibly matching TRBD1 (5 bases). Between the trimmed V and J ends, which lost 6 bases and 2 bases, there was a span of 8 bases. Germline CDR1 MRHNA, CDR2 SNTAGT. This CDR3 comprises 13 residues. CDR3 nucleotide sequence: TGTGCCAGCAGAAAGGACACCTACAATGAGCAGTTCTTC. It yields the protein CASRKDTYNEQFF.

This chain uses TRBV7-3 with TRBJ2-5, with 10 bases that match TRBD2. V lost 5 bases, J lost 5 bases, and 11 bases stayed unmatched. Looked up from germline, CDR1 is SGHTA and CDR2 is FQGTGA. The CDR3 extends over 16 amino acids. The CDR3 sequence: CASSPGSSGGGETQYF. The CDR3 region has the DNA TGTGCCAGCAGCCCAGGGTCTAGCGGGGGCGGGGAGACCCAGTACTTC.

This CDR3 is CASSFRDLRGYTF. CDR3 DNA: TGTGCCAGCAGCTTTCGGGATCTTAGAGGCTACACCTTC. V gene TRBV7-2 combines with J gene TRBJ1-2, with D unclear. The CDR3 has 13 residues. The V gene lost 3 bases and the J gene lost 8 bases, with 13 bases spanning the gap. The germline gives CDR1 SGHTA, CDR2 FQGNSA.

The chain links TRBV18 to TRBJ2-7; the match to TRBD1 covers 8 bases. CDR3 length: 15 amino acids. V lost 5 bases, J lost 0 bases, and 6 bases stayed unmatched. Germline-derived CDR1 and CDR2 are KGHSH and LQKENI. CDR3 in DNA: TGTGCCAGCTCAGGGGGACAGGTGAGCTCCTACGAGCAGTACTTC. Encoded protein: CASSGGQVSSYEQYF. The whole variable domain, filled in from reference TRBV18 and TRBJ2-7, reads NAGVMQNPRHLVRRRGQEARLRCSPMKGHSHVYWYRQLPEEGLKFMVYLQKENIIDESGMPKERFSAEFPKEGPSILRIQQVVRGDSAAYFCASSGGQVSSYEQYFGPGTRLTVT.

The chain is built from TRBV28 and TRBJ1-4; the D gene is possibly TRBD1 (6 bases). The CDR3 runs to 15 residues. V was pared by 6 bases and J by 3 bases, with 14 bases between. The germline gives CDR1 MDHEN, CDR2 SYDVKM. CDR3 region: CASRVDQGSNEKLFF. CDR3 DNA sequence: TGTGCCAGCAGGGTCGACCAGGGGTCTAATGAAAAACTGTTTTTT.

This chain uses TRBV28 with TRBJ1-1; the D gene is possibly TRBD1 (6 bases). Germline lookup yields CDR1 MDHEN and CDR2 SYDVKM. The CDR3 is made up of 12 amino acids. Trimming left V 6 bases short and J 1 base short, with 6 bases between. The CDR3 nucleotides read TGTGCCAGCAGACAGGGGAACACTGAAGCTTTCTTT. This sequence encodes CASRQGNTEAFF.

V and J are TRBV30 and TRBJ1-2, with D uncertain. The CDR3 extends over 11 amino acids. V shed 3 bases and J shed 4 bases, with 6 bases lying between them. Germline assignment: CDR1 GTSNPN and CDR2 SVGIG (reference sequence). As DNA, the CDR3 is TGTGCCTGGAGGCGGGGCTATGGCTACACCTTC. Encoded protein: CAWRRGYGYTF.